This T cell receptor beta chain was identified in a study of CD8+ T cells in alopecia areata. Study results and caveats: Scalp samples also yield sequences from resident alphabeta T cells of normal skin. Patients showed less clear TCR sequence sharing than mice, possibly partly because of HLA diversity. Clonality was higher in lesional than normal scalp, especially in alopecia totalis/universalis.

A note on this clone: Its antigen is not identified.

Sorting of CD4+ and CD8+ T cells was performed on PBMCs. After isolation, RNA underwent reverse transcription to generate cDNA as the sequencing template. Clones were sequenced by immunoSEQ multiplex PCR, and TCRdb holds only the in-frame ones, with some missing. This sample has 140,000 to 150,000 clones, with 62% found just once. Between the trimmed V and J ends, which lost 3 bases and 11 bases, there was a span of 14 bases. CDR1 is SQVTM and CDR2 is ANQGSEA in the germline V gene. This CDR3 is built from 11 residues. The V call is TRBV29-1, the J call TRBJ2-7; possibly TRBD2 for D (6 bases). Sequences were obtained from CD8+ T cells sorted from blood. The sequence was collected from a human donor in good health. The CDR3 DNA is TGCAGCGTTGAGTTCCGGGCGGGGAAGTACTTC. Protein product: CSVEFRAGKYF.